This TCR beta chain comes out of a study of T cell responses to AZD1222 COVID-19 vaccine. CDR1 and CDR2 from the germline V gene are SGHRS and YFSETQ. Trimming removed 6 bases at V and 4 bases at J, with 18 bases between. The CDR3 has 15 amino acids. Overall study results and limits: The CD4 TCRs associated with vaccination extended across spike and predominated at 160-218 and 743-854.

Sequenced by immunoSEQ multiplex PCR; TCRdb stores in-frame clones only, minus some. Of approximately 120,000 clones in the sample, around 93% are singletons; the top ten hold 7.5%. Turning to this clone: What it binds is unknown.

The chain couples TRBV5-1 to TRBJ2-3; maybe TRBD2 (5 bases). The specimen was peripheral blood, collected on day 0 of AZD1222 vaccination. The source of this sequence is an adult in good health. This chain's CDR3 is CASTVATGRADTQYF. The CDR3 bases are TGCGCCAGCACGGTTGCTACGGGAAGGGCAGATACGCAGTATTTT.